One sample yielded the 5 T cell receptor beta chains listed below, sequenced in a study of T cell repertoires in cytomegalovirus infection. These receptors have no identified antigens. TCRdb redid the calling of the reads with MiXCR, one entry per CDR3 protein. Among roughly 110,000 distinct CDR3 sequences listed, around 30% were seen once. The input for sequencing was CD8+ T cells from cultured PBMCs, taken from culture after CMV antigen stimulation. Receptor source: a human donor in good health (CMV status not recorded). Some clones in this sample may be carry-over from other donors' samples.

The CDR3 DNA sequence: TGTGCCAGCAGTACCTTCTCGTCCGGGGAGCTGTTTTTT. Translated, it gives CASSTFSSGELFF. The chain couples TRBV6-2 or TRBV6-3 to TRBJ2-2; no definite D call. V lost 5 bases to trimming and J lost 6 bases, with 10 bases between them. Germline V CDR1 and CDR2: MNHEY, SVGEGT. CDR3 length: 13 amino acids.

This chain uses TRBV24-1 with TRBJ1-5; 7 bases are shared with TRBD1. The CDR3 has 14 amino acids. Germline V lookup: CDR1 KGHDR, CDR2 SFDVKD. The J segment lost 3 bases and the V segment lost 5 bases, leaving 3 bases of the junction unmatched. The CDR3 nucleotides read TGTGCCACCAGTGGACAGGGTTCCAATCAGCCCCAGCATTTT. It encodes CATSGQGSNQPQHF.

The sample holds many counts of this clonotype. This chain uses TRBV7-2 with TRBJ1-6; D not certain. From germline, CDR1 is SGHTA and CDR2 FQGNSA. Trimming removed 5 bases at V and 8 bases at J, with 7 bases between. The CDR3 runs to 12 residues. Here the CDR3 DNA reads TGTGCCAGCAGCCTCACGGATTCACCCCTCCACTTT. It specifies CASSLTDSPLHF.

This clonotype was recorded many times. V gene TRBV7-2 combines with J gene TRBJ2-2; D is undetermined. This CDR3 is built from 13 residues. V was clipped by 5 bases and J by 6 bases, with 10 bases between them. Per the germline V gene, CDR1 is SGHTA and CDR2 is FQGNSA. CDR3 in amino acids: CASSLTDAGELFF. CDR3 nucleotide sequence: TGTGCCAGCAGCCTTACGGACGCCGGGGAGCTGTTTTTT.

A note on this clonotype: A much larger clone differs from this one at a single base, so this may be a read error. The chain links TRBV19 to TRBJ2-1, with TRBD2 matching 13 bases. This CDR3 comprises 15 residues. CDR1 is LNHDA and CDR2 is SQIVND in the germline V gene (reference sequence). In nucleotides, the CDR3 is TGTGCCGGTAGTTTTACTAGCGGGGGGGCGGATGAGCAGTTCTTC. It codes for CAGSFTSGGADEQFF.